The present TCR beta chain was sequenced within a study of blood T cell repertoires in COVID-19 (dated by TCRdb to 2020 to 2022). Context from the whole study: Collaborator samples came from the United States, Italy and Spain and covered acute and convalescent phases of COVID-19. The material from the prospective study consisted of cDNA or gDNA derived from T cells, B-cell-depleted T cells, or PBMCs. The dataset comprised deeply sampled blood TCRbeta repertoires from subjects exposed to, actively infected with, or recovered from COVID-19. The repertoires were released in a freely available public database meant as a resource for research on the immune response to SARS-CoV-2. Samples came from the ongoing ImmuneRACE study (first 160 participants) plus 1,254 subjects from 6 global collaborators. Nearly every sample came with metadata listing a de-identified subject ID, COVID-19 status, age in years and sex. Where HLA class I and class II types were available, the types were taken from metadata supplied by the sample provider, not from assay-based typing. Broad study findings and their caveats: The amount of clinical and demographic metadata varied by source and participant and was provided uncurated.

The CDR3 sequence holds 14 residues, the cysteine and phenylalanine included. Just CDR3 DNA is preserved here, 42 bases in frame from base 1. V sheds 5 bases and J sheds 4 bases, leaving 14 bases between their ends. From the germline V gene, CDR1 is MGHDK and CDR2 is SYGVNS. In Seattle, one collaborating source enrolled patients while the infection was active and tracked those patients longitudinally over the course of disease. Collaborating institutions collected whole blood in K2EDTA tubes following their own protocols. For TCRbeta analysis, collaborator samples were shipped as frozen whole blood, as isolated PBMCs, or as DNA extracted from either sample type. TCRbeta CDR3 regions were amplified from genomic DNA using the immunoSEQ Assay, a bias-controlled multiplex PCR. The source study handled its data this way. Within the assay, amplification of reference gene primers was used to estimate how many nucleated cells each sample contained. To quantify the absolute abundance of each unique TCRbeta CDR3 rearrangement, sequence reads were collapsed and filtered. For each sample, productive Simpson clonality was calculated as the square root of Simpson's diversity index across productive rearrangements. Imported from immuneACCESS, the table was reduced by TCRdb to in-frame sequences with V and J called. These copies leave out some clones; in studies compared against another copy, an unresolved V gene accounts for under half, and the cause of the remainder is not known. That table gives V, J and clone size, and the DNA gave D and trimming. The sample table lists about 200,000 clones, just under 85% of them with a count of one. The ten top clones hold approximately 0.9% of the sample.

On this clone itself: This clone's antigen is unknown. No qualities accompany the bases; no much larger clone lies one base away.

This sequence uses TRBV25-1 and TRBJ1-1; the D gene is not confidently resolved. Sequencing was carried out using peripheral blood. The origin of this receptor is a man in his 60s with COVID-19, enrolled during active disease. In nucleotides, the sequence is TGTGCCAGCAGTAACCAGGCTCGGGGCACTGAAGCTTTCTTT. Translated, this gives CASSNQARGTEAFF.